The 12 T cell receptor beta chains reported below all come from one sample, sequenced in a study of T-cell reconstitution after alpha-beta-depleted transplantation in children. TCRbeta library construction was performed incorporating unique molecular identifiers. TCRdb passed the PCR reads through MiXCR, listing each CDR3 protein once. The table shows roughly 610,000 distinct CDR3 sequences, with 8% to 11% occurring only once. Sequences were derived from PBMCs from the stem cell graft donor, sampled from the stem cell graft. Source of these receptors: a human donor who donated a stem cell graft to a child with acute myeloid leukemia.

This clonotype was seen only a few times. This rearrangement joins TRBV20-1 to TRBJ1-2, with a weak D call TRBD1 (5 bases). CDR3 length: 14 amino acids. V was pared by 6 bases and J by 2 bases, with 16 bases between. Germline V gene lookup returns CDR1 DFQATT and CDR2 SNEGSKA (reference sequence). The CDR3 region is CSATRDRGNYGYTF. The CDR3, as DNA: TGCAGTGCCACCCGGGACCGGGGGAACTATGGCTACACCTTC.

This clonotype was counted at least ten times. V and J are TRBV15 and TRBJ1-4, with D unresolved. Germline CDR1 is LNHNV and CDR2 is YYDKDF (reference sequence). This CDR3 spans 15 amino acids. The V end was cut by 1 base, the J end by 0 bases, with 6 bases between. The CDR3 loop reads CATSRGSTTNEKLFF. CDR3 sequence (DNA): TGTGCCACCAGCAGAGGGTCTACAACTAATGAAAAACTGTTTTTT.

The chain is built from TRBV4-3 and TRBJ2-2, with D hard to call. This CDR3 has 13 amino acids. V was trimmed by 4 bases and J by 7 bases, leaving 10 bases between them. Germline CDR1 and CDR2: LGHNA and YSLEER. The CDR3 sequence: CASSLLRDGELFF. The CDR3 region has the DNA TGCGCCAGCAGCCTTCTTAGGGACGGGGAGCTGTTTTTT.

In its sample, this clonotype ranks as medium-sized. The chain joins TRBV29-1 to TRBJ2-1; maybe TRBD1 (6 bases). Germline V lookup: CDR1 SQVTM, CDR2 ANQGSEA. V lost 3 bases and J 8 bases, leaving 20 bases between the germline ends. The CDR3 is 15 residues long. The CDR3 nucleotides read TGCAGCGTTGAGGGTGTGGGACACCTAGGCGATGAGCAGTTCTTC. Translation gives CSVEGVGHLGDEQFF.

This clonotype was detected many times. One end of the junction does not line up with germline, which may come from a read error. This sequence joins TRBV5-1 and TRBJ2-7, with D tentatively TRBD1 (5 bases). The CDR3 extends over 12 amino acids. CDR1 is SGHRS, CDR2 YFSETQ, per germline. The CDR3 loop is CASSLERGEQYF. CDR3 in DNA: TGTGCCAGCAGCTTAGAAAGGGGCGAGCAGTACTTC.

This clonotype was observed many times. The chain employs TRBV20-1 and TRBJ1-6; D call uncertain. Germline V CDR1 and CDR2: DFQATT, SNEGSKA (reference sequence). The CDR3 is made up of 13 amino acids. V gave up 4 bases and J gave up 9 bases, with 13 bases separating them. CDR3 coding DNA: TGCAGTGCTACAGGACGGCCCACTTCACCCCTCCACTTT. This translates into CSATGRPTSPLHF.

This clonotype was counted at least ten times. The gene calls are TRBV3-1 and TRBJ2-7, with D possibly matching TRBD2 (6 bases). The V gene lost 6 bases and the J gene lost 1 base, with 13 bases spanning the gap. Germline V gene lookup returns CDR1 LGHDT and CDR2 YNNKEL (reference sequence). This CDR3 has 14 residues. CDR3 residues: CASRQTGESYEQYF. Here the CDR3 DNA reads TGTGCCAGCAGGCAGACGGGAGAATCCTACGAGCAGTACTTC.

This clonotype was seen at least ten times. The CDR3 nucleotides are TGTGCCAGCAGCGAATCGGACAGAACGAACACTGAAGCTTTCTTT. Translated, it gives CASSESDRTNTEAFF. This chain links TRBV4-2 with TRBJ1-1; a possible D gene is TRBD1 (6 bases). The CDR3 is made up of 15 amino acids. V gave up 5 bases and J gave up 1 base, with 14 bases separating them. Per the germline V gene, CDR1 is LGHNA and CDR2 is YNFKEQ.

Only a few counts were recorded for this clonotype. The CDR3 is CSARVSGRLNQPQHF. The CDR3 DNA sequence: TGCAGTGCTAGAGTAAGCGGACGGCTCAATCAGCCCCAGCATTTT. This chain links TRBV20-1 with TRBJ1-5, with D uncertain. CDR1 and CDR2 (germline): DFQATT, SNEGSKA (reference sequence). CDR3 length: 15 amino acids. V was trimmed by 1 base and J by 3 bases, leaving 13 bases between them.

This clonotype was seen repeatedly, ten times or more. The genes are TRBV20-1 and TRBJ2-1, with D maybe TRBD1 (6 bases). The germline CDR1 and CDR2 sequences are DFQATT and SNEGSKA (reference sequence). The CDR3 spans 13 residues. The germline V and J ends were trimmed by 3 bases and 9 bases, with 15 bases remaining between them. The CDR3 reads CSASYPGVSEQFF. CDR3 coding DNA: TGCAGTGCTAGTTACCCAGGGGTATCTGAGCAGTTCTTC.

This chain joins TRBV7-8 and TRBJ2-7; 8 bases map to TRBD2. CDR1 is SGHVS, CDR2 FQNEAQ, per germline. This CDR3 has 16 residues. The ends lost 5 bases at V and 6 bases at J; junction bases unmatched: 15. For the CDR3, the DNA is TGTGCCAGCAGCCCGCGCCTAGCGGGTCAACTCGGCGAGCAGTACTTC. It yields the protein CASSPRLAGQLGEQYF.

J is TRBJ2-2 and V is TRBV7-2; weak D call: TRBD1 (5 bases). Deletions cut 3 bases from V and 7 bases from J, with 18 bases between. The length of the CDR3 is 16 residues. In germline, CDR1 is SGHTA, CDR2 FQGNSA. Here the CDR3 DNA reads TGTGCCAGCAGCTTGAAATTGGGCAGGGTAGTCGGGGAGCTGTTTTTT. Translated: CASSLKLGRVVGELFF.